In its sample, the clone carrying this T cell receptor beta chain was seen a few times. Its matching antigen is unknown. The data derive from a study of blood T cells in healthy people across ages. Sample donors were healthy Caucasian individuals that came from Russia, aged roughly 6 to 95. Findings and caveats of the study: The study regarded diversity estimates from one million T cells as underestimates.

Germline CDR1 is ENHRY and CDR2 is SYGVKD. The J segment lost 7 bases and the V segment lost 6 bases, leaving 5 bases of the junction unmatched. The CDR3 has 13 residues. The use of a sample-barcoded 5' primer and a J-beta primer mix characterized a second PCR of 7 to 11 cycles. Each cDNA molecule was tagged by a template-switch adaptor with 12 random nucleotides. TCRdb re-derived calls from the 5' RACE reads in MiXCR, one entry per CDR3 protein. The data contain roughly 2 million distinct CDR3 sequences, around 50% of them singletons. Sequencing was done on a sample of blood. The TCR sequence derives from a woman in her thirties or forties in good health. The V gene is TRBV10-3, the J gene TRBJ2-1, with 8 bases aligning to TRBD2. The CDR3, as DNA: TGTGCCATCAGCGGGGGGGGTAGGAATGAGCAGTTCTTC. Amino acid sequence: CAISGGGRNEQFF.